This T cell receptor (beta chain) stems from a study of blood T cell repertoires in COVID-19. In the source study's methods: Researchers report that nucleated cell counts were estimated from reference gene primer amplification. The assay was immunoSEQ multiplex PCR, and TCRdb's table has in-frame clones only and misses some. Clone size and V and J calls were adopted from that table, with D and trimming inferred from the DNA. This table has around 110,000 clones, approximately 84% appearing once. Germline V CDR1 and CDR2: LNHDA, SQIVND (reference sequence). Between the trimmed V and J ends, which lost 10 bases and 0 bases, there was a span of 19 bases. The CDR3 covers 16 residues.

The sequence was collected from a man aged 65 to 79 with active or convalescent COVID-19. The chain couples TRBV19 to TRBJ1-3; no clear D. The sample taken for sequencing was peripheral blood. In nucleotides, the CDR3 is TGTGCCACCGCCGTCGAGGCCCCAAGCTCTGGAAACACCATATATTTT. As protein: CATAVEAPSSGNTIYF.